Shown below are 28 T cell receptor beta chains from a single sample sequenced in a study of vaccination and CD4 T cells after COVID-19. These receptors are not linked to any known antigen. Treatment in this sample: roughly ten-day PBMC culture with coronavirus spike peptide pools or control peptides (ViraFEST assay). An Oncomine TCR Beta short-read assay was used to sequence the DNA from cultured CD4+ T cells. TCRdb re-derived calls from the PCR reads in MiXCR, one entry per CDR3 protein. The data hold 9,500 to 13,000 distinct CDR3 sequences, with 30% observed a single time. The sample here was CD4+ T cells from blood, cultured in vitro, taken after SARS-CoV-2 vaccination. All receptors derive from a human donor who had recovered from COVID-19.

The CDR3 sequence: CASFRDRDPYEQYF. DNA for the CDR3: TGTGCCAGCTTCCGGGACAGGGACCCCTACGAGCAGTACTTC. The V call is TRBV2, the J call TRBJ2-7, with 9 bases identical to TRBD1. The germline V gene encodes CDR1 SNHLY and CDR2 FYNNEI. The junction had 7 bases not matched to a gene; V was cut back by 8 bases and J by 2 bases. The CDR3 is 14 amino acids.

The rearrangement uses TRBV4-1 and TRBJ2-5; D possibly corresponds to TRBD2 (6 bases). The length of the CDR3 is 19 residues. Germline V gives CDR1 MGHRA, CDR2 YSYEKL. Deletions cut 1 base from V and 1 base from J, with 22 bases between. In nucleotides, the CDR3 is TGCGCCAGCAGCCAAGTGAACGGTTTCGGCGGGGCTCGCCAAGAGACCCAGTACTTC. Protein product: CASSQVNGFGGARQETQYF.

The CDR3 DNA follows: TGCGCCAGCAGGCAGGGATTCAACACTGAAGCTTTCTTT. Translating gives CASRQGFNTEAFF. This chain links TRBV23-1 with TRBJ1-1, with D possibly matching TRBD1 (5 bases). TRBV23-1 is recorded as an ORF, its role being uncertain. This CDR3 has 13 amino acids. Trimming stripped 6 bases from V and 2 bases from J, with 10 bases between.

This sequence joins TRBV19 and TRBJ2-1; maybe TRBD2 (6 bases). The V gene lost 7 bases and the J gene lost 9 bases, with 22 bases spanning the gap. The CDR3 loop spans 15 amino acids. CDR1 is LNHDA, CDR2 SQIVND, per germline (reference sequence). This CDR3 is CASTREVGRKAEQFF. In DNA, the CDR3 is TGTGCCAGTACCAGAGAGGTGGGGAGGAAGGCTGAGCAGTTCTTC.

The J gene is TRBJ2-7, the V gene TRBV29-1; possibly TRBD1 for D (7 bases). Deletions cut 7 bases from V and 6 bases from J, with 16 bases between. CDR1 and CDR2 from the germline V gene are SQVTM and ANQGSEA. The CDR3 spans 12 residues. The CDR3 bases are TGCAGCGCCAGTTACAGGGGAGGCGAGCAGTACTTC. Protein product: CSASYRGGEQYF.

J is TRBJ1-2 and V is TRBV19; D unclear. Germline V lookup: CDR1 LNHDA, CDR2 SQIVND (reference sequence). This CDR3 has 14 amino acids. V was shortened by 3 bases and J by 0 bases, with 8 bases between the two germline ends. In DNA form, the CDR3 reads TGTGCCAGTAGTATGGGCACCTCTAACTATGGCTACACCTTC. It specifies CASSMGTSNYGYTF. The full variable domain, completed using reference TRBV19 and TRBJ1-2, is DGGITQSPKYLFRKEGQNVTLSCEQNLNHDAMYWYRQDPGQGLRLIYYSQIVNDFQKGDIAEGYSVSREKKESFPLTVTSAQKNPTAFYLCASSMGTSNYGYTFGSGTRLTVV.

The CDR3 region is CASSLQRGSYGYTF. The CDR3 coding sequence is TGCGCCAGCAGCTTGCAGAGAGGATCCTATGGCTACACCTTC. The chain is built from TRBV5-1 and TRBJ1-2; D is unresolved. The CDR3 extends over 14 amino acids. The germline V gene has CDR1 SGHRS and CDR2 YFSETQ. With 1 base removed from V and 4 bases from J, the gap between germline ends came to 11 bases. Full variable domain (rest looked up from reference TRBV5-1 and TRBJ1-2): KAGVTQTPRYLIKTRGQQVTLSCSPISGHRSVSWYQQTPGQGLQFLFEYFSETQRNKGNFPGRFSGRQFSNSRSEMNVSTLELGDSALYLCASSLQRGSYGYTFGSGTRLTVV.

This chain connects TRBV4-2 to TRBJ2-1; no firm D call. Between the trimmed V and J ends, which lost 0 bases and 0 bases, there was a span of 12 bases. The CDR3 consists of 17 residues. The germline gives CDR1 LGHNA, CDR2 YNFKEQ. The CDR3 loop reads CASSQDQGLSSYNEQFF. CDR3 bases: TGTGCCAGCAGCCAAGATCAAGGCCTGAGCTCCTACAATGAGCAGTTCTTC.

Sample share makes this clonotype medium-sized. The chain couples TRBV7-2 to TRBJ2-7, with D possibly matching TRBD2 (6 bases). Germline V gene sequence: CDR1 SGHTA, CDR2 FQGNSA. Trimming took 5 bases from V and 9 from J, leaving 14 bases between them. The CDR3 length is 12 residues. The CDR3 loop is CASSQMGLVQYF. The CDR3, as DNA: TGTGCCAGCAGCCAAATGGGACTCGTGCAGTACTTC.

In this sample, this clonotype turned up a few times. The chain joins TRBV19 to TRBJ1-2; no clear D gene. V was trimmed by 6 bases and J by 7 bases, leaving 12 bases between them. Germline CDR1 LNHDA, CDR2 SQIVND (reference sequence). This CDR3 region has 12 residues. The CDR3 DNA is TGTGCCAGTAGGGTATTGACCGGTGGCTACACCTTC. Encoded protein: CASRVLTGGYTF.

V gene TRBV7-9 combines with J gene TRBJ2-1, with D unresolved. The germline gives CDR1 SEHNR, CDR2 FQNEAQ (reference sequence). This CDR3 is built from 13 residues. V was shortened by 4 bases and J by 4 bases, with 8 bases between the two germline ends. In DNA form, the CDR3 reads TGTGCCAGCAGCTCCCAGAGTTACAATGAGCAGTTCTTC. Protein sequence: CASSSQSYNEQFF.

The sample holds a few counts of this clonotype. V is TRBV20-1 and J is TRBJ2-3, with 12 positions matching TRBD2. V lost 7 bases to trimming and J lost 3 bases; unmatched junction nucleotides: 14. Germline lookup yields CDR1 DFQATT and CDR2 SNEGSKA (reference sequence). The CDR3 is 17 amino acids. As DNA, the CDR3 is TGCAGTGGGCTCAGGGGGCTAGCGGGAGGGCTAACAGATACGCAGTATTTT. Protein product: CSGLRGLAGGLTDTQYF.

This clonotype showed up just a few times. V is TRBV24-1 and J is TRBJ2-1; 9 bases align to TRBD1. V dropped 3 bases and J dropped 6; count of bases not matched to a gene: 8. The length of the CDR3 is 16 residues. Per the germline V gene, CDR1 is KGHDR and CDR2 is SFDVKD. This CDR3 reads CATSDTGTGKGNEQFF. As DNA, the CDR3 is TGTGCCACCAGTGATACCGGGACAGGGAAGGGCAATGAGCAGTTCTTC.

This chain connects TRBV20-1 to TRBJ2-5; a possible D gene is TRBD2 (5 bases). The CDR3 runs 12 residues. Trimming pared 1 base from V and 3 bases from J, leaving 6 bases between. Germline-derived CDR1 and CDR2 are DFQATT and SNEGSKA (reference sequence). CDR3 in amino acids: CSARGGEETQYF. In DNA, the CDR3 is TGCAGTGCTAGAGGGGGAGAAGAGACCCAGTACTTC.

This clonotype was seen more than once but under ten times. The chain employs TRBV20-1 and TRBJ2-5; a weak D match, TRBD1 (5 bases). CDR1 and CDR2 (germline): DFQATT, SNEGSKA (reference sequence). This CDR3 has 12 residues. CDR3 nucleotide sequence: TGCAGCATATACGCAGGGCGAGAGACCCAGTACTTC. This sequence encodes CSIYAGRETQYF.

In this sample, this clonotype turned up a few times. The chain joins TRBV5-4 to TRBJ2-1; 8 nucleotides match TRBD2. The CDR3 runs 14 residues. The germline CDR1 and CDR2 sequences are SGHNT and YYREEE (reference sequence). The junction had 5 bases not matched to a gene; V was cut back by 0 bases and J by 9 bases. The CDR3 region is CASSLEVAGGEQFF. In DNA, the CDR3 is TGTGCCAGCAGCTTGGAGGTGGCGGGAGGTGAGCAGTTCTTC.

This clonotype was picked up a small number of times. V usage is TRBV25-1 and J usage is TRBJ1-1; D not certain. Germline assignment: CDR1 MGHDK and CDR2 SYGVNS. The CDR3 spans 11 residues. Trimming cost V 6 bases and J 4 bases, with 6 bases left between them. The DNA of the CDR3 is TGTGCCAGCAGGACTATCACTGAAGCTTTCTTT. This gives the protein CASRTITEAFF.

This clonotype turned up a few times. The chain is built from TRBV27 and TRBJ1-5; no firm D call. V was clipped by 6 bases and J by 6 bases, with 15 bases between them. Per the germline V gene, CDR1 is MNHEY and CDR2 is SMNVEV (reference sequence). The CDR3 loop spans 14 amino acids. CDR3 amino acids: CASRGTAFGQPQHF. CDR3 sequence (DNA): TGTGCCAGCAGGGGAACAGCTTTCGGTCAGCCCCAGCATTTT.

This clonotype appeared a single time. The chain carries TRBV28 and TRBJ2-3; D may match TRBD1 or TRBD2 (5 bases each). The germline V gene encodes CDR1 MDHEN and CDR2 SYDVKM. This CDR3 comprises 12 residues. CDR3 amino acids: CASGGITDTQYF. The CDR3 DNA sequence: TGTGCAAGTGGGGGAATAACAGATACGCAGTATTTT.

V usage is TRBV2 and J usage is TRBJ2-2; no clear D gene. Deletions cut 4 bases from V and 11 bases from J, with 11 bases between. The V gene's germline CDR1 is SNHLY and CDR2 FYNNEI. The CDR3 totals 12 residues. The CDR3 loop reads CASSGVGIELFF. The CDR3 DNA reads as TGTGCCAGCAGTGGCGTTGGTATTGAGCTGTTTTTT.

The V call is TRBV6-5, the J call TRBJ2-3, with D uncertain. Deletions cut 0 bases from V and 6 bases from J, with 7 bases between. The length of the CDR3 is 13 residues. Germline CDR1 reads MNHEY; CDR2 reads SVGAGI. CDR3 in amino acids: CASSYSGVDTQYF. The CDR3 DNA reads as TGTGCCAGCAGTTACTCAGGTGTGGATACGCAGTATTTT.

The V and J genes are TRBV9 and TRBJ1-2; 7 positions agree with TRBD1. Per the germline V gene, CDR1 is SGDLS and CDR2 is YYNGEE. The CDR3 consists of 13 residues. The J segment lost 5 bases and the V segment lost 4 bases, leaving 5 bases of the junction unmatched. This CDR3 reads CASSPGTEYGYTF. The CDR3, as DNA: TGTGCCAGCAGCCCGGGGACAGAGTATGGCTACACCTTC.

This clonotype was counted between two and nine times. This sequence joins TRBV3-1 and TRBJ2-7; 13 bases fit TRBD2. There are 15 residues in the CDR3. Germline loops: CDR1 LGHDT, CDR2 YNNKEL (reference sequence). V was clipped by 1 base and J by 6 bases; unmatched bases: 3. The CDR3 region is CASSQGRLAGGEQYF. The CDR3, as DNA: TGTGCCAGCAGCCAAGGGAGACTAGCGGGGGGCGAGCAGTACTTC.

This clonotype has more than one count but fewer than ten. V and J are TRBV19 and TRBJ1-5, with D uncertain. In germline, CDR1 is LNHDA, CDR2 SQIVND (reference sequence). V was trimmed by 1 base and J by 1 base, leaving 11 bases between them. The CDR3 has 16 residues. CDR3 loop: CASSIGGGKSNQPQHF. The CDR3 DNA reads as TGTGCCAGTAGTATAGGGGGAGGGAAAAGCAATCAGCCCCAGCATTTT. The full variable domain, rest sourced from reference TRBV19 and TRBJ1-5, is DGGITQSPKYLFRKEGQNVTLSCEQNLNHDAMYWYRQDPGQGLRLIYYSQIVNDFQKGDIAEGYSVSREKKESFPLTVTSAQKNPTAFYLCASSIGGGKSNQPQHFGDGTRLSIL.

V usage is TRBV2 and J usage is TRBJ2-2, with a possible D match to TRBD2 (6 bases). CDR1 is SNHLY and CDR2 is FYNNEI in the germline V gene. V was trimmed by 8 bases and J by 4 bases, leaving 14 bases between them. This CDR3 spans 14 amino acids. The CDR3 coding sequence is TGTGCCAGCGGTGGGACTGGGGGCACCGGGGAGCTGTTTTTT. Amino acids: CASGGTGGTGELFF.

The rearrangement joins TRBV28 to TRBJ2-2; D gene unclear. V was shortened by 10 bases and J by 1 base, with 7 bases between the two germline ends. Looked up from germline, CDR1 is MDHEN and CDR2 is SYDVKM. The length of the CDR3 is 12 residues. The CDR3 DNA reads TGTGCCACCCACGTGAACACCGGGGAGCTGTTTTTT. It translates to CATHVNTGELFF.

CDR3 region: CASSGRASGRSTDTQYF. The CDR3 DNA sequence: TGTGCCAGCAGCGGGAGGGCTAGCGGGAGGAGTACAGATACGCAGTATTTT. V and J are TRBV7-2 and TRBJ2-3; TRBD2 agrees at 11 bases. This CDR3 contains 17 residues. The J segment lost 3 bases and the V segment lost 5 bases, leaving 10 bases of the junction unmatched. Germline V gene data show CDR1 as SGHTA and CDR2 as FQGNSA.

V gene TRBV18 combines with J gene TRBJ2-5; 9 nucleotides align to TRBD2. CDR1 is KGHSH, CDR2 LQKENI, per germline. CDR3 length: 18 residues. The V gene end was trimmed by 2 bases and the J gene end by 1 base; junction bases not matched to a gene: 11. DNA of the CDR3: TGTGCCAGCTCACCAAGGGGACCTAGCGGGGCCTTCCAAGAGACCCAGTACTTC. Translated: CASSPRGPSGAFQETQYF. The complete variable domain, with remaining parts taken from reference TRBV18 and TRBJ2-5, reads NAGVMQNPRHLVRRRGQEARLRCSPMKGHSHVYWYRQLPEEGLKFMVYLQKENIIDESGMPKERFSAEFPKEGPSILRIQQVVRGDSAAYFCASSPRGPSGAFQETQYFGPGTRLLVL.